This is a list of T cell receptor beta chains from one sample in a study of blood T cell repertoires in COVID-19. Data came from immunoSEQ multiplex PCR; TCRdb stores just in-frame clones and leaves some out. The data show 130,000 or so clones, 84% seen once. Sequencing was done on a sample of peripheral blood. These receptor sequences come from a man aged 25 to 45 with COVID-19, enrolled during active disease. Each CDR3 is given with its conserved first and last residue.

cdr3_aa,j_call,v_call
CAISERGTGPYEQYF,TRBJ2-7,TRBV10-3
CASSPRGGRYEQFF,TRBJ2-1,TRBV7-2
CASSSWTGGYTGELFF,TRBJ2-2,TRBV27
CASSYPIPSSGRYNEQFF,TRBJ2-1,TRBV6-2/TRBV6-3
CASSPLLAGSYNEQFF,TRBJ2-1,TRBV18
CAWSPLGTGDYEQYF,TRBJ2-7,TRBV30
CASGLVLVGTRGENTEAFF,TRBJ1-1,TRBV12-5
CASSLPTPGGNEQFF,TRBJ2-1,TRBV28
CASSFRRRYNEQFF,TRBJ2-1,TRBV27
CASSLLAGYNEQFF,TRBJ2-1,TRBV7-2
CATSRGTETEKLFF,TRBJ1-4,TRBV15
CATSSNTRGSGQETQYF,TRBJ2-5,TRBV15
CATSDPARFQETQYF,TRBJ2-5,TRBV24-1
CASSAETGGEQYF,TRBJ2-7,TRBV11-2
CATLSSGANVLTF,TRBJ2-6,TRBV24-1
CASSSYGTSGSKISTDTQYF,TRBJ2-3,TRBV5-1
CASMSTGSLSYEQYF,TRBJ2-7,TRBV6-6
CASSPDRARGYTF,TRBJ1-2,TRBV18
CASSPLTSQEQFF,TRBJ2-1,TRBV7-7
CAWTGSNYGYTF,TRBJ1-2,TRBV30
CSASRGPSSYNEQFF,TRBJ2-1,TRBV20-1
CASRLAGDNEQFF,TRBJ2-1,TRBV28
CASRSGQIHEKLFF,TRBJ1-4,TRBV28
CSVDQAGANYGYTF,TRBJ1-2,TRBV29-1
CASSESRGGNADTQYF,TRBJ2-3,TRBV10-1
CASSLRGPYEQYF,TRBJ2-7,TRBV27
CASSERGTNLDREQYF,TRBJ2-7,TRBV10-2
CAIRDTNTEAFF,TRBJ1-1,TRBV10-3
CASSLTFRGQDPYEQYF,TRBJ2-7,TRBV7-3
CATSSQTGPYEQYF,TRBJ2-7,TRBV15
CASSYLAGGYEQYF,TRBJ2-7,TRBV6-5
CASSIGRRTDTQYF,TRBJ2-3,TRBV19
CASRDTSSGANVLTF,TRBJ2-6,TRBV2
CASSPKTEAFF,TRBJ1-1,TRBV6-5
CASSLESTSGYTGELFF,TRBJ2-2,TRBV7-6
CASSLTSGLFYEQYF,TRBJ2-7,TRBV27
CASSPWTGVGQPQHF,TRBJ1-5,TRBV19
CASSHDKRGYGYTF,TRBJ1-2,TRBV18
CASSLGGGDNEQFF,TRBJ2-1,TRBV7-8
CASSYSFGRGNIQYF,TRBJ2-4,TRBV6-5
CSASRGDQPQHF,TRBJ1-5,TRBV20-1
CASSLGLAGGPKQFF,TRBJ2-1,TRBV7-2